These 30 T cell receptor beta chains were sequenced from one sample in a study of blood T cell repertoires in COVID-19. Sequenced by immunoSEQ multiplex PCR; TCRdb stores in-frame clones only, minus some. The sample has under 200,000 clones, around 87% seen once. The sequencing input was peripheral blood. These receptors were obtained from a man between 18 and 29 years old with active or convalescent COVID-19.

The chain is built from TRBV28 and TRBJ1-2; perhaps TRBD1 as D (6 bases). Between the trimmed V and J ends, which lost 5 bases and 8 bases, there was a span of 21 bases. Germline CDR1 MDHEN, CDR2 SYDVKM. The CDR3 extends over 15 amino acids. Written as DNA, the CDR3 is TGTGCCAGCAGTGCTGCGGAAAGGGGGTCAGGGGGCTACACCTTC. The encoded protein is CASSAAERGSGGYTF.

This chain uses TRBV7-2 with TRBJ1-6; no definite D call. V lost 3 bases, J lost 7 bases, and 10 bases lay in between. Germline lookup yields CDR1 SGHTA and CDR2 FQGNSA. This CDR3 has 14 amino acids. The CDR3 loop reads CASSFSTGNSPLHF. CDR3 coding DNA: TGTGCCAGCAGCTTCTCGACTGGGAATTCACCCCTCCACTTT.

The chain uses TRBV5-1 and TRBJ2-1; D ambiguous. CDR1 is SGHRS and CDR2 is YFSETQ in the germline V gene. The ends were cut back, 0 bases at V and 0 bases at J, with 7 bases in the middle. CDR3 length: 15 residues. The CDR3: CASSLETGSYNEQFF. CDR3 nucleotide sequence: TGCGCCAGCAGCTTGGAGACTGGCTCCTACAATGAGCAGTTCTTC.

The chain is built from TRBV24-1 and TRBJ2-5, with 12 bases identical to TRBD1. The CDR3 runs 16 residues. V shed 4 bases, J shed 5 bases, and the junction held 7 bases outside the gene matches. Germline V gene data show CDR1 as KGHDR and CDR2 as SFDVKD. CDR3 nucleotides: TGTGCCACCAGTGACCCCGGGACAGGGGGCGGGGAGACCCAGTACTTC. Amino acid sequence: CATSDPGTGGGETQYF.

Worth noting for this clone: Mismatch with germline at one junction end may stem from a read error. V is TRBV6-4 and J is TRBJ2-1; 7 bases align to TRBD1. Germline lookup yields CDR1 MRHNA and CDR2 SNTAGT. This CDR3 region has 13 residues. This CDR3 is CASSYTGVAEMIF. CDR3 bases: TGTGCCAGCAGTTATACAGGGGTAGCCGAAATGATCTTC.

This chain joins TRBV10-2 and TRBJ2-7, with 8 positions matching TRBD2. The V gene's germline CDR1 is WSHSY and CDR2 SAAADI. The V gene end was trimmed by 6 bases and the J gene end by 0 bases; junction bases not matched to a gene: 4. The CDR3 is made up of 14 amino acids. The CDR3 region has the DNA TGCGCCAGCAGGTTAGCGGGGAGCTCCTACGAGCAGTACGTC. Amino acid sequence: CASRLAGSSYEQYV.

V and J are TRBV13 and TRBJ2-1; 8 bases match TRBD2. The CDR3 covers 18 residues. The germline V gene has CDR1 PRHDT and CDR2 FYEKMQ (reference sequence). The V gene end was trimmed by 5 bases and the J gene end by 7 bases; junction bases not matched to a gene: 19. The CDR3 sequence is CASSPFKAGASGWNEQFF. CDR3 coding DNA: TGTGCCAGCAGCCCCTTCAAAGCGGGGGCCTCAGGGTGGAATGAGCAGTTCTTC.

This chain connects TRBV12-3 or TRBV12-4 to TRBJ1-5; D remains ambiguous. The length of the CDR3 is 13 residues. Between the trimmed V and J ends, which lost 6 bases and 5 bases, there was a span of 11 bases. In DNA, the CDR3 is TGTGCCAGCAGCCACAACCCTCATCAGCCCCAGCATTTT. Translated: CASSHNPHQPQHF.

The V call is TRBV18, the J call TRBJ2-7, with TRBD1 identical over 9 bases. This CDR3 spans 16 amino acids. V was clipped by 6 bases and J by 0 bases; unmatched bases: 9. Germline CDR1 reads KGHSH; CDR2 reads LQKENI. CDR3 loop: CASSRADRGFSYEQYF. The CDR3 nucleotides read TGTGCCAGCTCTCGAGCTGACAGGGGGTTCTCCTACGAGCAGTACTTC.

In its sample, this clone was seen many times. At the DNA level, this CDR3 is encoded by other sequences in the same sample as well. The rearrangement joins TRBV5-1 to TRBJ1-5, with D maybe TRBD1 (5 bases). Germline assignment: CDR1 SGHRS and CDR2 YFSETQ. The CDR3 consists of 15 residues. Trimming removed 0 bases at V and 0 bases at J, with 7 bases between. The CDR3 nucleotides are TGCGCCAGCAGCTTGGAAGGGGTTAGCAATCAGCCCCAGCATTTT. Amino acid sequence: CASSLEGVSNQPQHF.

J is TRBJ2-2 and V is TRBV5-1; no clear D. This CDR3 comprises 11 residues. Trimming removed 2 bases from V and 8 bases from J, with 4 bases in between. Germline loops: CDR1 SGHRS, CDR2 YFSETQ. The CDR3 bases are TGCGCCAGCAGCTTTACAGGGGAGCTGTTTTTT. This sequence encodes CASSFTGELFF.

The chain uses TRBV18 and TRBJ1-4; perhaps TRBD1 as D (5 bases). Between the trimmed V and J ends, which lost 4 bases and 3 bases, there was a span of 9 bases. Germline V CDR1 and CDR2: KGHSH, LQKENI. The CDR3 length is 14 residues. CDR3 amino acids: CASSLRQPNEKLFF. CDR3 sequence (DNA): TGTGCCAGCTCACTACGACAGCCTAATGAAAAACTGTTTTTT.

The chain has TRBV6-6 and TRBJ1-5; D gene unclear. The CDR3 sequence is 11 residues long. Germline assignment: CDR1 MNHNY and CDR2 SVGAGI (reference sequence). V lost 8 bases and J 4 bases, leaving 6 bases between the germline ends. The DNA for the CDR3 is TGTGCCAGCGGTACTAATCAGCCCCAGCATTTT. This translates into CASGTNQPQHF.

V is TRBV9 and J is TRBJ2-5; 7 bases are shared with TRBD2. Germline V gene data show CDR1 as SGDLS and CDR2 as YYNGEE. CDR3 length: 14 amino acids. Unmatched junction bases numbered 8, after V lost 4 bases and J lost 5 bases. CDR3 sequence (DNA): TGTGCCAGCAGCTCGAGGGTCGGGGGGGAGACCCAGTACTTC. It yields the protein CASSSRVGGETQYF.

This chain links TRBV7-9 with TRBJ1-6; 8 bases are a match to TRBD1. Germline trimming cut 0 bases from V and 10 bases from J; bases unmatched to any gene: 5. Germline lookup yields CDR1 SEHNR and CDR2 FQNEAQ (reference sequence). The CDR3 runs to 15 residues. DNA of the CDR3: TGTGCCAGCAGCTTAGCGGGACAGGAGAGATCACCCCTCCACTTT. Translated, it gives CASSLAGQERSPLHF.

CDR3 sequence reads: CASSPTGGDYGYTF. CDR3 coding DNA: TGTGCCAGCAGCCCGACAGGGGGCGACTATGGCTACACCTTC. The V call is TRBV28, the J call TRBJ1-2; TRBD1 agrees at 10 bases. Germline V gene sequence: CDR1 MDHEN, CDR2 SYDVKM. J was trimmed by 3 bases and V by 6 bases; bases with no gene match: 4. The CDR3 has 14 residues.

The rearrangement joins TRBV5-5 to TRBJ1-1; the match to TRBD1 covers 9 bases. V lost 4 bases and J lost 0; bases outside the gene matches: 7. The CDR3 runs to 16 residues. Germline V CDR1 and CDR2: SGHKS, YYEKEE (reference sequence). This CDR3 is CASSLQGAGVNTEAFF. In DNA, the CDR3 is TGTGCCAGCAGCCTACAGGGGGCGGGTGTGAACACTGAAGCTTTCTTT.

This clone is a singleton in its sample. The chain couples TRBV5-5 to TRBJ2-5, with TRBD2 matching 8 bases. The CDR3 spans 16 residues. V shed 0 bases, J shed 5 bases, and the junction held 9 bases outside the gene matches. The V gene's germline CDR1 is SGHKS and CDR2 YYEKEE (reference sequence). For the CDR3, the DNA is TGTGCCAGCAGCTTGGGGCGGGGGGATGATCGGGAGACCCAGTACTTC. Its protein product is CASSLGRGDDRETQYF.

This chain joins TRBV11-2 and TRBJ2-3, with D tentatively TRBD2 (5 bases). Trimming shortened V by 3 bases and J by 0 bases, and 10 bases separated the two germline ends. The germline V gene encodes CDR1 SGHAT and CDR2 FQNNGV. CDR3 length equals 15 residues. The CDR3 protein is CASSLGAASTDTQYF. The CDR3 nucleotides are TGTGCCAGCAGCTTGGGAGCGGCTAGCACAGATACGCAGTATTTT.

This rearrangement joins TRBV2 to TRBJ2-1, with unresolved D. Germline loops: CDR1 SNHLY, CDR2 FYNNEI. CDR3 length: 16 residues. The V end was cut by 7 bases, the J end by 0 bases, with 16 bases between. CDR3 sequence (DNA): TGTGCCAGCAAAGTCATGCGGTCAAGCTCCTACAATGAGCAGTTCTTC. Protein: CASKVMRSSSYNEQFF.

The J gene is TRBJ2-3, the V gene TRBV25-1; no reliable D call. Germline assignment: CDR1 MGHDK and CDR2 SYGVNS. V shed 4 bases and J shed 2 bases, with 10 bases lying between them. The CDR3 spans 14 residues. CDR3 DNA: TGTGCCAGCAGTGTAAATCTTCCCACAGATACGCAGTATTTT. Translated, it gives CASSVNLPTDTQYF.

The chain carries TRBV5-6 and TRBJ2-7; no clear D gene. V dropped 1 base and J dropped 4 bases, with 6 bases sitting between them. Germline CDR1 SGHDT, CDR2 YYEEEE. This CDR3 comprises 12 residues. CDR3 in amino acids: CASSLITYEQYF. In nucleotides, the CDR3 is TGTGCCAGCAGCTTGATTACATACGAGCAGTACTTC.

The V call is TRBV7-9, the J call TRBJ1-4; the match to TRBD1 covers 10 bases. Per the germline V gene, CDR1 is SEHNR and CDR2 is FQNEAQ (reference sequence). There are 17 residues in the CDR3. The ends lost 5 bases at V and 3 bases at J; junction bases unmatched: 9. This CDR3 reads CASSLGQGEVANEKLFF. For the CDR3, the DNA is TGTGCCAGCAGCCTCGGACAGGGGGAGGTAGCTAATGAAAAACTGTTTTTT.

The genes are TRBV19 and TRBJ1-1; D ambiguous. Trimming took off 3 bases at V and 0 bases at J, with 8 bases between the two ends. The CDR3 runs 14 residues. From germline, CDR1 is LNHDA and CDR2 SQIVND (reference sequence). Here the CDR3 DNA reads TGTGCCAGTAGTATCGGGGTGGTGAACACTGAAGCTTTCTTT. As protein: CASSIGVVNTEAFF.

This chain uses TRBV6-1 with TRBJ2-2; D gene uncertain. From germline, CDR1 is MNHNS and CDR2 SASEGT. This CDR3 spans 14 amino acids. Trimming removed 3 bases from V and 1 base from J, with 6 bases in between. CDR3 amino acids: CASSDELNTGELFF. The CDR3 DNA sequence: TGTGCCAGCAGTGACGAGTTGAACACCGGGGAGCTGTTTTTT.

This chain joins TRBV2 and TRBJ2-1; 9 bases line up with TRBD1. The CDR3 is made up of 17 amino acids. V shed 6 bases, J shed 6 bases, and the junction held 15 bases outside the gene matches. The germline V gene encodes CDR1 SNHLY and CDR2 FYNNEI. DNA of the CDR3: TGTGCCAGCAGACCCCGGGACAGGGAAAAGGGGCTCAATGAGCAGTTCTTC. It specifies CASRPRDREKGLNEQFF.

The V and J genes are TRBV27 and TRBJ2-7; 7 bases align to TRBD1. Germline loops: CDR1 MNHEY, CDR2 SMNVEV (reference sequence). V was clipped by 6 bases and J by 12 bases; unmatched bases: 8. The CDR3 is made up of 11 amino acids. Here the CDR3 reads CASRTGSRLYV. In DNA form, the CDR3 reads TGTGCCAGCAGGACAGGGTCTCGGTTGTACGTC.

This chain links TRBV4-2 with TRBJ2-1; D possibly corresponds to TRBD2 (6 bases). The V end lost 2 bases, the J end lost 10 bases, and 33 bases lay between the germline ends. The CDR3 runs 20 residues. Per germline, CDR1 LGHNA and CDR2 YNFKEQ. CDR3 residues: CASSQRLPTAYLPRGLEQFF. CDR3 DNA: TGTGCCAGCAGCCAACGCCTACCTACTGCCTACCTACCCCGGGGACTCGAGCAGTTCTTC.

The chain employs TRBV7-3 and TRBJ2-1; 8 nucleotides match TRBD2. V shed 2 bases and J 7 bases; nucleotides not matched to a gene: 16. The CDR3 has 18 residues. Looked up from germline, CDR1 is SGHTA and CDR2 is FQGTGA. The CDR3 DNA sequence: TGTGCCAGCAGCTTATCACCGCGTAGCGGGATTAATTGGAATGAGCAGTTCTTC. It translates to CASSLSPRSGINWNEQFF.

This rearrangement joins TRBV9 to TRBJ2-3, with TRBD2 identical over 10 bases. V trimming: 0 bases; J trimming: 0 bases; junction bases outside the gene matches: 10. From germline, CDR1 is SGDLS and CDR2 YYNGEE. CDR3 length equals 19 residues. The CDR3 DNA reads TGTGCCAGCAGCGTAGAAGCGGGAGGGCCTTTACCCAGCACAGATACGCAGTATTTT. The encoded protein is CASSVEAGGPLPSTDTQYF.